This TCR beta chain was retrieved from a study of spatial heterogeneity in lung cancer (dated by TCRdb to between 2017 and 2020). Broadly, across the study: More beta-chain than alpha-chain transcripts were consistently detected, likely reflecting higher beta-chain transcript abundance. In the raw uncorrected reads, each unique combination of TCR and UMI appeared more than ten times on average. In non-small cell lung cancer, the study quantitatively compared TCR alpha and beta repertoires across several tumor regions, matched nontumor lung, and blood. The study linked features of the TCR repertoire to counts of nonsynonymous mutations, which were determined by whole-exome sequencing of tumor tissue. At surgery, both alpha and beta chains were TCR-sequenced in 200 to 250 tumor regions, 63 to 65 matched nontumor lung samples and over 50 PBMC samples.

This clonotype occurred many times. The clone's antigen remains unknown. There are no base qualities to consult, and no much larger clone falls within one base. The germline V gene gives CDR1 as SGHVS and CDR2 as FQNEAQ. The CDR3, cysteine through phenylalanine, is 14 amino acids long. Only CDR3 DNA is held: 42 bases, read in frame from base 1. The V end gives up 4 bases and the J end 6 bases, leaving 1 base in the junction not matched to a gene. Receptors were amplified or captured by 5' RACE. Sequencing used a NextSeq 500. The TCR library protocol attached a unique molecular identifier to each TCR cDNA molecule to allow correction of PCR and sequencing errors. The authors' pipeline ran thus. Decombinator tools were used for TCR identification, UMI-based error correction and CDR3 extraction. TCRs above a frequency of 2 per 1,000, corresponding to the top 1% of the tumor frequency distribution, were defined as expanded. Renyi diversity was computed with the R vegan package after each repertoire had been subsampled 100 times to 5,000 TCRs. CDR3 similarity networks were constructed using string-kernel similarity of amino acid triplets, with links drawn between CDR3s whose pairwise similarity was above 0.82. Clones were called with MiXCR by TCRdb after fastp trimmed the public reads at Q25, and only in-frame beta chains were retained. A single entry per CDR3 protein holds the most common genes and DNA from its merged rows. It is TCRdb's table, rather than the study itself, that gives the V and J calls and clone size. The sample table shows some 64,000 distinct CDR3 sequences, and 7% to 10% are seen once. The ten largest clones add up to about 14% of the sample.

Points the paper makes about the study in general: Confirming at a functional level the hypothesis that regional TCRs recognize regional mutations was considered to require additional single-cell paired TCR alpha and beta sequencing. Ubiquitous expanded tumor TCRs showed up in blood more often at tumor resection than at routine follow-up.

Per the publication, the time point label means: sample taken at primary tumor resection. For TCR sequencing, whole RNA was extracted from tumor and nontumor lung tissue, or from cryopreserved PBMC samples, and no cell sorting was done. Samples were obtained from 72 patients with early-stage, untreated non-small cell lung cancer from the lung TRACERx cohort. Only patients for whom sufficient RNA was available from at least two tumor regions were selected for TCR sequencing. The chain uses TRBV7-8 and TRBJ1-6, with 9 bases matching TRBD1. The sequenced sample was PBMCs, obtained at surgery. This receptor was obtained from a female donor with early-stage non-small cell lung cancer. Here the CDR3 is given as CASSSGQGNSPLHF. In nucleotide form, the sequence is TGTGCCAGCAGCTCGGGACAGGGTAATTCACCCCTCCACTTT. Reference TRBV7-8 and TRBJ1-6 proteins supply the regions before and after the CDR3; the full variable domain is: GAGVSQSPRYKVAKRGQDVALRCDPISGHVSLFWYQQALGQGPEFLTYFQNEAQLDKSGLPSDRFFAERPEGSVSTLKIQRTQQEDSAVYLCASSSGQGNSPLHFGNGTRLTVT.